The entry below describes one TCR beta chain. Its antigen is not identified. This record belongs to a study of T cell responses to AZD1222 COVID-19 vaccine. Looking at the study overall: Second-dose recipients at about 4 or about 12 weeks were treated as one pooled group. The study, taken as a whole, reports: With two AZD1222 doses given, Spike-specific TCR breadth and depth both rose. At baseline, seropositivity was found in only six or seven AZD1222 recipients. Spike-wide coverage was observed for vaccine-associated CD4 TCRs, with dominant responses at 160-218 and 743-854.

Profiled with immunoSEQ multiplex PCR; TCRdb holds only in-frame clones, not every one. The data show 45,000 to 65,000 clones, approximately 89% seen once. V lost 4 bases and J 7 bases, leaving 20 bases between the germline ends. This CDR3 contains 16 residues. Germline-derived CDR1 and CDR2 are MGHRA and YSYEKL. This clonotype was obtained from an adult in good health. Specimen: peripheral blood, collected on day 0 of AZD1222 vaccination. The chain has TRBV4-1 and TRBJ2-1, with D possibly TRBD2 on 7 matching bases. CDR3 in amino acids: CASSPGRARGRNEQFF. CDR3 DNA sequence: TGCGCCAGCAGCCCAGGGCGGGCGCGGGGGCGAAATGAGCAGTTCTTC.